This T cell receptor (beta chain) stems from a study of PD-1 blockade in classical Hodgkin lymphoma. Per germline, CDR1 SSHAT and CDR2 FNYEAQ (reference sequence). This CDR3 has 15 residues. V was shortened by 5 bases and J by 1 base, with 11 bases between the two germline ends. Data came from immunoSEQ multiplex PCR; TCRdb stores just in-frame clones and leaves some out. The data contain about 84,000 clones, about nine tenths of them singletons. Following autologous stem cell transplantation, relapse occurred in every patient, and exposure to brentuximab vedotin varied. General study points: Those starting nivolumab under 1 year post-ASCT were excluded. Differences between repertoires have undefined causes, possibly disease activity or prior therapy.

In its sample, this clone was seen once. Antigen unknown. This clonotype originated in a human donor with classical Hodgkin lymphoma. Sequences were derived from peripheral blood mononuclear cells (PBMCs), sampled at baseline. The chain links TRBV7-7 to TRBJ2-2; no reliable D call. The CDR3 DNA follows: TGTGCCAGCAGCCCGGATCGGCAGAACACCGGGGAGCTGTTTTTT. Translating gives CASSPDRQNTGELFF.